A single sample is the source of the 15 T cell receptor beta chains below, sequenced in a study of blood T cells in healthy people across ages. A J-beta primer mix and a sample-barcoded 5' primer were used in a second PCR of about 7 to 12 cycles. TCRdb analysed the 5' RACE reads with MiXCR anew, one entry per CDR3 protein. The sample has under 950,000 distinct CDR3 sequences; 22% are singletons. Sample: blood. These receptors all come from a man aged 65-85 years in good health.

V gene TRBV14 combines with J gene TRBJ2-5; D might be TRBD2 (5 bases). The DNA matches TRBJ2-1 better at its end, which makes the J call doubtful. CDR3 length equals 14 residues. The germline V gene encodes CDR1 SGHDN and CDR2 FVKESK. The CDR3 DNA is TGTGCCAGCAGCCAAGTAAGGTTAGGGAGAGAGCAGTTCTTC. Translation gives CASSQVRLGREQFF.

This clonotype was counted a few times. V is TRBV6-5 and J is TRBJ2-3; 8 bases are shared with TRBD1. Germline CDR1 MNHEY, CDR2 SVGAGI. The trim removed 6 bases at V and 2 bases at J, leaving 13 bases unmatched. This CDR3 has 17 amino acids. DNA of the CDR3: TGTGCCAGCAGAGCTACCGGGACAGGTTACAACACAGATACGCAGTATTTT. Protein sequence: CASRATGTGYNTDTQYF.

Only a few counts were recorded for this clonotype. CDR3 coding DNA: TGTGCCAGCTCACCATGGGAGGGGAGGAGTGAAAAACTGTTTTTT. It yields the protein CASSPWEGRSEKLFF. The chain is built from TRBV18 and TRBJ1-4; D is perhaps TRBD1 (5 bases). V lost 2 bases, J lost 7 bases, and 14 bases lay in between. Germline CDR1 reads KGHSH; CDR2 reads LQKENI. There are 15 residues in the CDR3.

The chain employs TRBV11-3 and TRBJ2-5; D possibly corresponds to TRBD1 (5 bases). Trimming stripped 1 base from V and 5 bases from J, with 14 bases between. Looked up from germline, CDR1 is SGHNT and CDR2 is YENEEA. The CDR3 loop spans 15 amino acids. CDR3 amino acids: CASSLVSTVGETQYF. The DNA for the CDR3 is TGTGCCAGCAGCTTAGTGTCGACAGTGGGCGAGACCCAGTACTTC.

This clonotype occurred a few times. The genes are TRBV11-2 and TRBJ1-5; D perhaps matches TRBD1 (6 bases). V dropped 7 bases and J dropped 4 bases, with 11 bases sitting between them. The CDR3 runs 13 residues. Germline CDR1 reads SGHAT; CDR2 reads FQNNGV. The CDR3 loop reads CASTGGTNQPQHF. CDR3 nucleotides: TGTGCCAGCACCGGGGGGACAAATCAGCCCCAGCATTTT.

This clonotype was recorded a few times. The V gene is TRBV28, the J gene TRBJ2-3; 7 bases agree with TRBD2. This CDR3 has 15 residues. Per the germline V gene, CDR1 is MDHEN and CDR2 is SYDVKM. V was clipped by 4 bases and J by 2 bases; unmatched bases: 6. The CDR3 protein is CASSYLADSTDTQYF. The CDR3 nucleotides read TGTGCCAGCAGTTACCTAGCGGACTCCACAGATACGCAGTATTTT.

At least ten counts were recorded for this clonotype. The chain employs TRBV29-1 and TRBJ2-1; 9 bases are a match to TRBD1. The V segment lost 0 bases and the J segment 6 bases; nucleotides outside the gene matches: 6. This CDR3 is built from 15 residues. CDR1 and CDR2 from the germline V gene are SQVTM and ANQGSEA. The CDR3 loop reads CSVEEWDRDPNEQFF. The CDR3 DNA reads TGCAGCGTTGAAGAGTGGGACAGGGATCCCAATGAGCAGTTCTTC.

The chain recombines TRBV28 with TRBJ2-1; unclear D gene. The V and J ends lost 3 bases and 6 bases respectively, with 9 bases between them. CDR1 is MDHEN and CDR2 is SYDVKM in the germline V gene. This CDR3 is built from 13 residues. Written as DNA, the CDR3 is TGTGCCAGCAGTTTTCTTGTGCCCAATGAGCAGTTCTTC. This codes for CASSFLVPNEQFF.

This chain uses TRBV10-3 with TRBJ2-5; D uncertain. The CDR3 consists of 15 residues. CDR1 is ENHRY and CDR2 is SYGVKD in the germline V gene. Deletions cut 10 bases from V and 0 bases from J, with 18 bases between. Here the CDR3 reads CATLPSTENQETQYF. For the CDR3, the DNA is TGTGCCACCCTGCCGTCGACGGAAAACCAAGAGACCCAGTACTTC.

Only a few counts were recorded for this clonotype. The chain is built from TRBV7-8 and TRBJ2-5, with TRBD1 matching over 7 bases. V shed 4 bases and J 4 bases; nucleotides not matched to a gene: 9. Germline V gene sequence: CDR1 SGHVS, CDR2 FQNEAQ. This CDR3 comprises 15 residues. The CDR3 reads CASSSVQGLGETQYF. The CDR3, as DNA: TGTGCCAGCAGCTCGGTACAGGGGCTGGGAGAGACCCAGTACTTC.

This clonotype was counted a few times. The gene calls are TRBV12-3 or TRBV12-4 and TRBJ2-3; D gene unclear. Trimming left V 3 bases short and J 2 bases short, with 6 bases between. The CDR3 totals 13 residues. For the CDR3, the DNA is TGTGCCAGCAGTTTCATGGCCACAGATACGCAGTATTTT. Its protein is CASSFMATDTQYF.

The V and J genes are TRBV11-2 and TRBJ1-3; maybe TRBD1 (5 bases). V lost 2 bases to trimming and J lost 4 bases, with 15 bases between them. The germline gives CDR1 SGHAT, CDR2 FQNNGV. The CDR3 runs to 16 residues. The CDR3 sequence: CASSLNPAGTGNTIYF. DNA of the CDR3: TGTGCCAGCAGCTTAAATCCGGCAGGGACCGGAAACACCATATATTTT.

This clonotype occurred a few times. The CDR3 region has the DNA TGTGCCAGCAGAGGGGGACTAGCGGTGAACACCGGGGAGCTGTTTTTT. Translated: CASRGGLAVNTGELFF. The chain couples TRBV12-3 or TRBV12-4 to TRBJ2-2; 11 bases align to TRBD2. Germline trimming cut 6 bases from V and 1 base from J; bases unmatched to any gene: 4. The CDR3 length is 16 residues.

The gene calls are TRBV12-3 or TRBV12-4 and TRBJ2-5; D perhaps matches TRBD1 (5 bases). Trimming stripped 2 bases from V and 1 base from J, with 11 bases between. There are 15 residues in the CDR3. CDR3 loop: CASSLFQGSQETQYF. CDR3 in DNA: TGTGCCAGCAGTTTATTCCAGGGCTCCCAAGAGACCCAGTACTTC.

In its sample, this clonotype was seen a few times. The chain joins TRBV7-9 to TRBJ2-7; TRBD2 aligns across 8 bases. With the DNA end fitting TRBJ2-1 better, the J assignment may be wrong. This CDR3 region has 16 residues. Germline V gene sequence: CDR1 SEHNR, CDR2 FQNEAQ (reference sequence). The CDR3 nucleotides are TGTGCCAGCAGCTTAGATACTAGCGGAGAGTGGAATGAGCAGTTCTTC. It yields the protein CASSLDTSGEWNEQFF.